This T cell receptor (beta chain) was recorded in a study of early T cells in non-severe SARS-CoV-2 infection (dated by TCRdb to the early 2020s). Describing the broader study: Because TCR sequencing relied on bulk RNA taken from unsorted whole blood, pairing of alpha and beta chains was not possible. Study-wide conclusions, independent of this receptor: VDJdb matching was skewed toward anti-spike CD8 responses, so virus-specific expansions were likely underestimated and private and CD4 specificities were missed.

This was a case-control study nested in a cohort of healthcare workers in London, UK, who had nasopharyngeal swab PCR tests and blood samples taken every week. Healthcare workers were recruited between 23 and 31 March 2020, during the week of the UK lockdown, and were followed weekly for up to about 15 weeks. There are many counts of this clonotype. The antigen it binds to is not known. No much larger clonotype is one base removed from it; base qualities were not supplied. Receptor amplification or capture employed 5' RACE. TCRdb names NextSeq 500 as the instrument used. The TCR library protocol attached unique molecular identifiers to individual cDNA molecules to correct for sequencing error and PCR bias. TCR alpha and beta chains were both sequenced, and the abundances of alpha and beta sequences in each sample were closely correlated with each other. From the authors' description of their analysis: Decombinator V4 was used to perform V gene, J gene and CDR3 annotation of TCR sequences. Expanded TCRs were defined as changing significantly between any two time points under a Poisson model with p below 0.0001. Abundances of TCRs were expressed as counts per million after normalisation to the total number of TCRs sequenced in each sample. MAIT TCRs were defined by TRAV1-2 paired with TRAJ12, TRAJ20 or TRAJ33, and iNKT TCRs by TRAV10 paired with TRAJ18. A search of VDJdb, accessed on 1 November 2021, was run for TCRs annotated to CMV, EBV and SARS-CoV-2, with TCRs annotated for multiple antigens excluded. TCRdb applied fastp at Q25 and MiXCR to the public reads, then kept only in-frame beta chains. Rows are unified per CDR3 protein, each entry keeping the most common DNA and genes. In this record, the V and J calls reflect TCRdb's handling and not the investigators' own analysis. For this sample the table gives 40,000 to 45,000 distinct CDR3 sequences, of which about 6% were detected only once. Less than 25% of the sample goes to the ten largest clones.

The germline V gene (reference sequence) provides CDR1 GTSNPN and CDR2 SVGIG. Reading from cysteine to phenylalanine, the CDR3 counts 11 amino acids. Kept here is only the CDR3 DNA, which spans 33 bases and is read in frame from base 1. Between the V and J ends, shortened by 2 bases and 9 bases respectively, the junction contains 11 bases. The rearrangement joined TRBV30 to TRBJ2-7; the D gene assignment is ambiguous. The clonotype originates from an adult who was a healthcare worker with PCR-confirmed SARS-CoV-2 infection or an uninfected control (not recorded which). The source was whole blood, collected at baseline. The CDR3 protein: CAWSPLTGQYF. Read as DNA, the sequence is TGTGCCTGGAGTCCCTTGACGGGGCAGTACTTC.